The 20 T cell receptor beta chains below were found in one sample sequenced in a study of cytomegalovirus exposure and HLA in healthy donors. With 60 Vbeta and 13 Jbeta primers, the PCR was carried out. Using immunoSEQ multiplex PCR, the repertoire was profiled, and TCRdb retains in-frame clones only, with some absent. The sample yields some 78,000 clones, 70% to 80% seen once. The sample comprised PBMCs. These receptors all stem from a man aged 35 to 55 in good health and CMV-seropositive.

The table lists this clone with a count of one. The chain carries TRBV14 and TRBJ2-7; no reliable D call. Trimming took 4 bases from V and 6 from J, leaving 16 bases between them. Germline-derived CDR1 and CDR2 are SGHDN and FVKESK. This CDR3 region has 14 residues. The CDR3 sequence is CASSPEVAASEQYF. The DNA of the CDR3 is TGTGCCAGCAGCCCCGAGGTTGCGGCCTCCGAGCAGTACTTC.

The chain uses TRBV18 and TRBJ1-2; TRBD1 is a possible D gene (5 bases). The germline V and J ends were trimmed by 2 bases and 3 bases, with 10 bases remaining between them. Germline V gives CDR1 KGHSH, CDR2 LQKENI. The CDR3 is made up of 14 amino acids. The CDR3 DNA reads TGTGCCAGCTCACCAAAGGGAGGGGACTATGGCTACACCTTC. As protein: CASSPKGGDYGYTF.

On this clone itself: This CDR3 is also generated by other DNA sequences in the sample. The CDR3 reads CASSLGQGNNQPQHF. As DNA, the CDR3 is TGCGCCAGCAGCTTGGGACAGGGTAATAATCAGCCCCAGCATTTT. This chain links TRBV5-1 with TRBJ1-5; 7 bases fit TRBD1. This CDR3 is 15 amino acids long. The V gene end was trimmed by 0 bases and the J gene end by 4 bases; junction bases not matched to a gene: 4. Germline lookup yields CDR1 SGHRS and CDR2 YFSETQ.

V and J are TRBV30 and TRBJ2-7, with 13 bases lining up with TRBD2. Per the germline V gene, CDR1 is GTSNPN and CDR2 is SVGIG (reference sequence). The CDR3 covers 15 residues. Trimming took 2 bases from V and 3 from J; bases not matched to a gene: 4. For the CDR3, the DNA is TGTGCCTGGAGTACTGGACTAGCGGGGGACTACGAGCAGTACTTC. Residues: CAWSTGLAGDYEQYF.

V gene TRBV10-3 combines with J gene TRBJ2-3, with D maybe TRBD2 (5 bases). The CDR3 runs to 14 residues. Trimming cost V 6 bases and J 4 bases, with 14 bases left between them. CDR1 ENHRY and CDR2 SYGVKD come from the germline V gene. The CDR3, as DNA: TGTGCCATCAGAGGAGGCCCTAGGGCAGATACGCAGTATTTT. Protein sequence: CAIRGGPRADTQYF.

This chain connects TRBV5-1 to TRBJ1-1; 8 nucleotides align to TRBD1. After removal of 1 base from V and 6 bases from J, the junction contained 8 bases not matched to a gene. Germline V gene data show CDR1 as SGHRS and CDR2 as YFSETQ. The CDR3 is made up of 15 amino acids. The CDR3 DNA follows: TGCGCCAGCAGCTTGCGTTCGGCACAGGGGGCTGAAGCTTTCTTT. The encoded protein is CASSLRSAQGAEAFF.

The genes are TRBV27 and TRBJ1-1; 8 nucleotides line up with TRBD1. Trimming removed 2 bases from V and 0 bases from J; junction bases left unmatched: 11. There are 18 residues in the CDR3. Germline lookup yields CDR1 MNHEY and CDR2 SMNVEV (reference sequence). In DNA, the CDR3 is TGTGCCAGCAGTTTAAGCAGGGGGCGGGTTAGGCTGAACACTGAAGCTTTCTTT. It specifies CASSLSRGRVRLNTEAFF.

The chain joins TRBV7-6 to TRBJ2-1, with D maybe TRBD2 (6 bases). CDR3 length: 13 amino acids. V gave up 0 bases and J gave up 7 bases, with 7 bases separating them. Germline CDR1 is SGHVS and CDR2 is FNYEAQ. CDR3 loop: CASSLAGTNEQFF. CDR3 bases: TGTGCCAGCAGCTTAGCCGGGACTAATGAGCAGTTCTTC.

Written as DNA, the CDR3 is TGCAGCGTTGCGGCAGGGGGCGGTCAGCCCCAGCATTTT. Translation gives CSVAAGGGQPQHF. The gene calls are TRBV29-1 and TRBJ1-5; TRBD1 matches at 8 bases. The CDR3 is 13 residues long. Germline values: CDR1 SQVTM, CDR2 ANQGSEA. V dropped 4 bases and J dropped 6; count of bases not matched to a gene: 5.

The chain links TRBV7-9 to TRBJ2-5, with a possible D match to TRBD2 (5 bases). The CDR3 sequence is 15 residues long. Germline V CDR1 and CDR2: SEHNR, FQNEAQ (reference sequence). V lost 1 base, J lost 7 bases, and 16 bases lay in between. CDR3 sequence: CASSLESGSAGTQYF. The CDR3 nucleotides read TGTGCCAGCAGCTTAGAGTCGGGAAGTGCTGGGACCCAGTACTTC.

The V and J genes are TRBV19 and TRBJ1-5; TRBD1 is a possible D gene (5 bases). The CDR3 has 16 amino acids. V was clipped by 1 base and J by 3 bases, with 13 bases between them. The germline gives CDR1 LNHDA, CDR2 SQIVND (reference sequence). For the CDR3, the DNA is TGTGCCAGTAGTATAGGTAAAGGGGCGATCAATCAGCCCCAGCATTTT. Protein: CASSIGKGAINQPQHF.

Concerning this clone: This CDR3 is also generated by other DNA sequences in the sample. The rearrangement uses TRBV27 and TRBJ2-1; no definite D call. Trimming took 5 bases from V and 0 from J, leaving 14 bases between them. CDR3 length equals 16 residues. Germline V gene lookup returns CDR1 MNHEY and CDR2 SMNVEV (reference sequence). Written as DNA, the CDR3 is TGTGCCAGCAGTATGCAGTTAGCTGCCTCCTACAATGAGCAGTTCTTC. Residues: CASSMQLAASYNEQFF.

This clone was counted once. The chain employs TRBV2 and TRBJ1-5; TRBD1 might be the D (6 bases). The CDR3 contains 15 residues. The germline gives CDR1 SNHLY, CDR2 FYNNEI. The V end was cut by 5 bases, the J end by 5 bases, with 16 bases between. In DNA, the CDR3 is TGTGCCAGCAGTCAATGGGGGACACAATATCAGCCCCAGCATTTT. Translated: CASSQWGTQYQPQHF.

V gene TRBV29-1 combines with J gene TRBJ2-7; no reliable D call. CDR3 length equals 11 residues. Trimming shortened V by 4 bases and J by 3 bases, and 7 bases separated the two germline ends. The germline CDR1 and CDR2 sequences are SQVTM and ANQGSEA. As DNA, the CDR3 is TGCAGCGTTGGAGTTGGCTACGAGCAGTACTTC. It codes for CSVGVGYEQYF.

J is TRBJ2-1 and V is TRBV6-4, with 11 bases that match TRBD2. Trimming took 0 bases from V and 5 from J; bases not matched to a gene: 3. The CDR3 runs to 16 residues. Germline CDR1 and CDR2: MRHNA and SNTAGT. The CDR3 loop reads CASSDSTSGGHNEQFF. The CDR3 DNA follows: TGTGCCAGCAGTGACTCAACTAGCGGGGGACACAATGAGCAGTTCTTC.

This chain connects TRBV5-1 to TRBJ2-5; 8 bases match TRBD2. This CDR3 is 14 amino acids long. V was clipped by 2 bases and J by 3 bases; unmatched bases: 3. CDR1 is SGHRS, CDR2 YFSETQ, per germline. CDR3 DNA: TGCGCCAGCAGCTTCAGCGGGAGCGAAGAGACCCAGTACTTC. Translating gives CASSFSGSEETQYF. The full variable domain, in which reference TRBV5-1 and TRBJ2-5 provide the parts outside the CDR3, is KAGVTQTPRYLIKTRGQQVTLSCSPISGHRSVSWYQQTPGQGLQFLFEYFSETQRNKGNFPGRFSGRQFSNSRSEMNVSTLELGDSALYLCASSFSGSEETQYFGPGTRLLVL.

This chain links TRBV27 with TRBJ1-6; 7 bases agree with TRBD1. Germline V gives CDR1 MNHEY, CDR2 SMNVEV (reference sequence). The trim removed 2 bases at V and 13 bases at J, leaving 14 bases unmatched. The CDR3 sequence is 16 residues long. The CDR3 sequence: CASSLQQGHLVHPLHF. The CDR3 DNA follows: TGTGCCAGCAGTTTACAACAGGGGCATTTGGTCCATCCCCTCCACTTT.

CDR3 bases: TGTGCCAGCAGTGGGGACAGTCAGCCCCAGCATTTT. Translated: CASSGDSQPQHF. V is TRBV2 and J is TRBJ1-5, with 7 bases matching TRBD1. Germline V gene data show CDR1 as SNHLY and CDR2 as FYNNEI. Unmatched junction bases numbered 0, after V lost 4 bases and J lost 6 bases. The CDR3 contains 12 residues.

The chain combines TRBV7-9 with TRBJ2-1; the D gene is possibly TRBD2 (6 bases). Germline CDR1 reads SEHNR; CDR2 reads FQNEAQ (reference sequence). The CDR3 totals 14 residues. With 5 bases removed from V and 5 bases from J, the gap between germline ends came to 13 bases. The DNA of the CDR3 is TGTGCCAGCAGCCCCTGGCAGCGGGACAATGAGCAGTTCTTC. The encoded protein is CASSPWQRDNEQFF.

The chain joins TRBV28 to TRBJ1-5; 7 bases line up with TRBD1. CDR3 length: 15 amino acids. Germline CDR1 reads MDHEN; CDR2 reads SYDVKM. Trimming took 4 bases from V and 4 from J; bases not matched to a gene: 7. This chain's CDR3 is CASSSPSQGNQPQHF. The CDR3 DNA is TGTGCCAGCAGTTCACCGTCACAGGGGAATCAGCCCCAGCATTTT.